The T cell receptor (beta chain) under discussion was sequenced for a study of OX40 agonist ivuxolimab in advanced cancers. Overall study context: Dose-escalation patients' cancers were hepatocellular carcinoma, melanoma, renal cell or head and neck cancer.

Germline V lookup: CDR1 SGHAT, CDR2 FQNNGV. This CDR3 is built from 16 residues. V was cut by 3 bases and J by 6 bases, with 19 bases left in between. Clones were read by immunoSEQ multiplex PCR, and TCRdb kept only the in-frame ones, dropping some. This table has 48,000 or so clones, around 86% appearing once. Study findings and constraints: Within 6 weeks, CD4+ and CD8+ blood T cells expanded clonally at 0.1 to 3.0 mg/kg.

With respect to this clone: Its antigen is not known.

Source: CD4+ or CD8+ T cells sorted from blood, taken in a trial of the OX40 agonist ivuxolimab. This receptor was identified in an adult with an advanced solid tumor such as melanoma, head and neck, liver or kidney cancer. The V and J genes are TRBV11-2 and TRBJ2-3; the D gene could be TRBD1 or TRBD2 (5 bases each). Here the CDR3 DNA reads TGTGCCAGCAGCTTTGCTGGGACGGATCGTACCGATACGCAGTATTTT. Amino acid sequence: CASSFAGTDRTDTQYF.